This record covers a single TCR beta chain. This record belongs to a study of shared clonotypes between healthy human individuals. Whole-study context: The people who gave samples were a couple of women and three men aged 18 to 49.

Only in-frame clones appear in the TCRdb table, and some are missing; sequencing was by immunoSEQ multiplex PCR. The sample gives some 980,000 clones, about 80% of which show up once; around 1.5% is in the top ten. The CDR3 is 13 amino acids. The V end lost 5 bases, the J end lost 6 bases, and 10 bases lay between the germline ends. The germline gives CDR1 SNHLY, CDR2 FYNNEI. The chain joins TRBV2 to TRBJ2-2; the D gene is possibly TRBD1 (6 bases). Sequencing input: memory CD4+ T cells sorted from blood. Stated subset: CD45RA-negative fraction. This sequence originates from a man aged 18 to 29 in good health. The CDR3 DNA reads as TGTGCCAGCAGTCCCAACAGGGCCGGGGAGCTGTTTTTT. This codes for CASSPNRAGELFF.